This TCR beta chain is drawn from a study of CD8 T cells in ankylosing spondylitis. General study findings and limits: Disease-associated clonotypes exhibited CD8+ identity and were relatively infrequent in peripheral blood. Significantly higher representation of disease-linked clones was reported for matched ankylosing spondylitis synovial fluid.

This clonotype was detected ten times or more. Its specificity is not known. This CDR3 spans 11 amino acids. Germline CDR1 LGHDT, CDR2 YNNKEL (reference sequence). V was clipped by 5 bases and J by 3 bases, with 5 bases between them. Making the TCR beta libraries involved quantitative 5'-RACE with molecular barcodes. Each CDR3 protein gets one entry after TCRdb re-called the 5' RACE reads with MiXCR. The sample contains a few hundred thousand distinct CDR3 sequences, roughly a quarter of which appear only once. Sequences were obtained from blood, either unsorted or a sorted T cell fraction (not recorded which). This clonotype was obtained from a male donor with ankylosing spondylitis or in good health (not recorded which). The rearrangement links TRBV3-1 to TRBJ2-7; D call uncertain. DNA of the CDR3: TGTGCCAGCAGCTCCGGCTACGAGCAGTACTTC. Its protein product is CASSSGYEQYF.